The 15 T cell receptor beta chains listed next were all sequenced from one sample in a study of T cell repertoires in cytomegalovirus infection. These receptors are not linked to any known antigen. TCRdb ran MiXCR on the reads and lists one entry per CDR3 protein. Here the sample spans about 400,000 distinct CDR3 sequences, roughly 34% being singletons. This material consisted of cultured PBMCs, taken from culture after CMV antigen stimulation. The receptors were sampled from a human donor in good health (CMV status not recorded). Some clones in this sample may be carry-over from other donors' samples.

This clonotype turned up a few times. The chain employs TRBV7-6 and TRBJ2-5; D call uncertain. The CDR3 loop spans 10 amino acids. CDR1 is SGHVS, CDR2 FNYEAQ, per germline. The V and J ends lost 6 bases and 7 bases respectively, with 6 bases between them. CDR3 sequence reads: CASRGVTQYF. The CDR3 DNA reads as TGTGCCAGCAGAGGAGTGACCCAGTACTTC.

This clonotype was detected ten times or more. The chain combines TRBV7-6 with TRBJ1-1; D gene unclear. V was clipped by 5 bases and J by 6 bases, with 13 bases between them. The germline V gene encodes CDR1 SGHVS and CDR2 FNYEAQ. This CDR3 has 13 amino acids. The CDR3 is CASSGREDSEAFF. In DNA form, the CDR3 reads TGTGCCAGCAGCGGCCGAGAGGACTCTGAAGCTTTCTTT.

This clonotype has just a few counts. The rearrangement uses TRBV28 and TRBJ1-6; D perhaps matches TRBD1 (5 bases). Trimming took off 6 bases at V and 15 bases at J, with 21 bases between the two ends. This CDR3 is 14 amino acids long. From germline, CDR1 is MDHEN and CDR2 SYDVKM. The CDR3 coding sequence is TGTGCCAGCAGCTCAACTCCGGGCCAGGGTAACCTCCACTTT. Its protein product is CASSSTPGQGNLHF.

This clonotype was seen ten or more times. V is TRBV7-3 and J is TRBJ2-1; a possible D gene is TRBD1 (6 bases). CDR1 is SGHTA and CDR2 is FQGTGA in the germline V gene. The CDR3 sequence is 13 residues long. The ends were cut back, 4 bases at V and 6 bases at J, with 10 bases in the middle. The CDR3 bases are TGTGCCAGCAGCTCCGGGACAACCAATGAGCAGTTCTTC. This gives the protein CASSSGTTNEQFF.

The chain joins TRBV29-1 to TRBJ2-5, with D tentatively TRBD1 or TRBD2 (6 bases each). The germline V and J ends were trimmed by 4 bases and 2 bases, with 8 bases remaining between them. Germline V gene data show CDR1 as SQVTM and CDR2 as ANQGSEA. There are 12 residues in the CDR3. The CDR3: CSVGGAQETQYF. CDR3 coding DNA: TGCAGCGTTGGGGGGGCACAAGAGACCCAGTACTTC.

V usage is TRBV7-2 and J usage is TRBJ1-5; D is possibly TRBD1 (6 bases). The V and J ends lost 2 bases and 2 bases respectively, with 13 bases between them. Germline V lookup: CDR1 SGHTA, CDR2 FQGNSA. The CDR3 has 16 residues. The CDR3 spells CASSLNGQWRNQPQHF. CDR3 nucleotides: TGTGCCAGCAGCTTAAATGGACAGTGGCGCAATCAGCCCCAGCATTTT.

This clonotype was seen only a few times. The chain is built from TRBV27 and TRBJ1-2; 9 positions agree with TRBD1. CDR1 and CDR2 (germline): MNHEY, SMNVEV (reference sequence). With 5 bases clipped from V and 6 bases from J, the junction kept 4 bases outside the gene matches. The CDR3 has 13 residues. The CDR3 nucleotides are TGTGCCAGCAGTAAAGGGACAGGGCATGGCTACACCTTC. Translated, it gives CASSKGTGHGYTF.

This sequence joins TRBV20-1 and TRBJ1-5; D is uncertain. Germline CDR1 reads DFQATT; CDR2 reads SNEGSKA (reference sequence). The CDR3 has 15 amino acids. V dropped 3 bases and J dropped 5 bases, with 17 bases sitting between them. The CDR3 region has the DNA TGCAGTGCTAGTCCCGGTACTGGAGGTTATCAGCCCCAGCATTTT. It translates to CSASPGTGGYQPQHF.

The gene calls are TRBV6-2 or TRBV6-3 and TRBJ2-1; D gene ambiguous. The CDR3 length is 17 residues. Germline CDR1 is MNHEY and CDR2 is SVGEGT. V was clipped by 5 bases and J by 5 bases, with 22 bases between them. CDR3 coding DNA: TGTGCCAGCAGTACAGTTCTCGAGAAAGGGTTCAACAATGAGCAGTTCTTC. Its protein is CASSTVLEKGFNNEQFF.

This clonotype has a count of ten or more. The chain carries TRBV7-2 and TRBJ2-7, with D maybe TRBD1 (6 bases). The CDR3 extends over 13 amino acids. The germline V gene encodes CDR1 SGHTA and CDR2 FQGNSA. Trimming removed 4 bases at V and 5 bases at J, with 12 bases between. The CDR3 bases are TGTGCCAGCAGCTATCAGGGGACCCACGAGCAGTACTTC. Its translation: CASSYQGTHEQYF.

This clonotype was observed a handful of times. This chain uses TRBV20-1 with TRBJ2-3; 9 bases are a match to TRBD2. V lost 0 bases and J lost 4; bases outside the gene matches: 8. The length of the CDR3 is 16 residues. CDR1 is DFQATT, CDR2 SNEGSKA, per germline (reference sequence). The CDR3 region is CSARDEASGEADTQYF. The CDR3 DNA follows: TGCAGTGCTAGAGATGAGGCTAGCGGGGAGGCAGATACGCAGTATTTT.

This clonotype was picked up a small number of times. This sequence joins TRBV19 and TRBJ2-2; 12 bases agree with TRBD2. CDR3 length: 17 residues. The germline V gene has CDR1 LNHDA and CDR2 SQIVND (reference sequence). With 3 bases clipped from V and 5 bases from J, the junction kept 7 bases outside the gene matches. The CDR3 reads CASSMTSGSWRTGELFF. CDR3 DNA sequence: TGTGCCAGTAGTATGACTAGCGGGAGTTGGCGGACCGGGGAGCTGTTTTTT.

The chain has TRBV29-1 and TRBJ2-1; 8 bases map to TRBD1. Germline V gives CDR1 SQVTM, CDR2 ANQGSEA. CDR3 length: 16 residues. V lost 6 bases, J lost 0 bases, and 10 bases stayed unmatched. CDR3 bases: TGCAGCGTAGCCTCCCCAGGGGGCAGCTCCTACAATGAGCAGTTCTTC. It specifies CSVASPGGSSYNEQFF.

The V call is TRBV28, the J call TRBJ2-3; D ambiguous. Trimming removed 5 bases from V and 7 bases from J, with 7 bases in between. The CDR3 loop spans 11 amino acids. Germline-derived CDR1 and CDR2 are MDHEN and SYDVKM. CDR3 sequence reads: CASSTPYTQYF. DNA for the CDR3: TGTGCCAGCAGTACCCCTTATACGCAGTATTTT.

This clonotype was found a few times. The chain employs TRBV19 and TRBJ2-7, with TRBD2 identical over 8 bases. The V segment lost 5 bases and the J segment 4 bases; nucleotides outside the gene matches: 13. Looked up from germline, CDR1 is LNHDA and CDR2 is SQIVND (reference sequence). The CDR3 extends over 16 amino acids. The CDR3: CASSVRTGGPWYEQYF. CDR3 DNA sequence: TGTGCCAGTAGTGTACGGACGGGAGGGCCTTGGTACGAGCAGTACTTC.